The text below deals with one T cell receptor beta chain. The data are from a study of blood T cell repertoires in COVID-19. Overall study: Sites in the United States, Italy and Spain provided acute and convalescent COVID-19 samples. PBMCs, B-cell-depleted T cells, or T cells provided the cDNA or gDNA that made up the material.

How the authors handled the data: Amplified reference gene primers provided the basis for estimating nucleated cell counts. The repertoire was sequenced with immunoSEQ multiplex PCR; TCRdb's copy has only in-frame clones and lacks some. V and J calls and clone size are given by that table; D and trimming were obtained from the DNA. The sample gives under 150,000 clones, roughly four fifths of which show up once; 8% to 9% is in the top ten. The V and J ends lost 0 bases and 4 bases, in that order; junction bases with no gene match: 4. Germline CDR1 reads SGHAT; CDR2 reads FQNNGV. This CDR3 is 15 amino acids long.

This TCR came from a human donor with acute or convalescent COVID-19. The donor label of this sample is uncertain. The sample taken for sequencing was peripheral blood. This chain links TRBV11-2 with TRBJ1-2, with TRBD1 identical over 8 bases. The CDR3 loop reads CASSLETGAIYGYTF. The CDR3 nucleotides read TGTGCCAGCAGCTTAGAGACAGGGGCCATCTATGGCTACACCTTC.